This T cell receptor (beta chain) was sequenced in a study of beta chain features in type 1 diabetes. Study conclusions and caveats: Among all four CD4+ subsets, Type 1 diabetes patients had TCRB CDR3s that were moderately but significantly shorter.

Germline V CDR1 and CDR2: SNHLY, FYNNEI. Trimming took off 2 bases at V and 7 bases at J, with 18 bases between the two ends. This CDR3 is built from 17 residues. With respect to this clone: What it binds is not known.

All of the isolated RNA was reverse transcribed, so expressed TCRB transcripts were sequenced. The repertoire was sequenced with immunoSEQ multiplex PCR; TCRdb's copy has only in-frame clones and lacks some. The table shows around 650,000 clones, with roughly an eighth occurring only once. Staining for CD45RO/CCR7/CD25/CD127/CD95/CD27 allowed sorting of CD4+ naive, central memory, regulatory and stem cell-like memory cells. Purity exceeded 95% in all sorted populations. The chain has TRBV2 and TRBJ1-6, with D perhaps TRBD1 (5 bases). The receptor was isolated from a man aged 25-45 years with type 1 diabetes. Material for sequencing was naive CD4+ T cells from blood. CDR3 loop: CASSEQGPRAGNSPLHF. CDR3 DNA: TGTGCCAGCAGTGAACAAGGCCCCCGGGCAGGGAATTCACCCCTCCACTTT.